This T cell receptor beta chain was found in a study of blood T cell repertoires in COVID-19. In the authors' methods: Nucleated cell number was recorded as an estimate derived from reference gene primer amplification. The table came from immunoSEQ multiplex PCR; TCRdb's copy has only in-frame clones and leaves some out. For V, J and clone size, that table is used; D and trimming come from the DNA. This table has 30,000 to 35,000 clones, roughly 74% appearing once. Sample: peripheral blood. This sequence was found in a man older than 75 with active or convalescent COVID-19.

CDR3 sequence: CASSAWTGEDTQYF. The CDR3 region has the DNA TGTGCCAGCAGTGCCTGGACAGGGGAAGATACGCAGTATTTT. V gene TRBV2 combines with J gene TRBJ2-3, with 9 bases identical to TRBD1. CDR1 and CDR2 (germline): SNHLY, FYNNEI. V gave up 4 bases and J gave up 5 bases; unmatched junction bases: 4. The CDR3 has 14 amino acids.